This T cell receptor beta chain was captured in a study of patients and donors after allogeneic stem cell transplantation. Using its own MiXCR run on the RT-PCR reads, TCRdb lists one record per CDR3 protein. The table has approximately 25,000 distinct CDR3 sequences, around 29% seen once; the top ten hold around 45%. CDR3 size: 16 residues. From germline, CDR1 is PRHDT and CDR2 FYEKMQ (reference sequence). Between the trimmed V and J ends, which lost 2 bases and 1 base, there was a span of 14 bases. The sequenced sample was blood, either unsorted or a sorted T cell fraction (not recorded which). This TCR came from a human donor who was either an allogeneic HSCT recipient or a stem cell or donor lymphocyte infusion donor (not recorded which). It is not recorded whose cells these are; they may come from a transplant donor. The chain combines TRBV13 with TRBJ1-1; D might be TRBD1 (5 bases). CDR3 loop: CASSLYGGGENTEAFF. Here the CDR3 DNA reads TGTGCCAGCAGCTTATATGGGGGTGGGGAGAACACTGAAGCTTTCTTT.